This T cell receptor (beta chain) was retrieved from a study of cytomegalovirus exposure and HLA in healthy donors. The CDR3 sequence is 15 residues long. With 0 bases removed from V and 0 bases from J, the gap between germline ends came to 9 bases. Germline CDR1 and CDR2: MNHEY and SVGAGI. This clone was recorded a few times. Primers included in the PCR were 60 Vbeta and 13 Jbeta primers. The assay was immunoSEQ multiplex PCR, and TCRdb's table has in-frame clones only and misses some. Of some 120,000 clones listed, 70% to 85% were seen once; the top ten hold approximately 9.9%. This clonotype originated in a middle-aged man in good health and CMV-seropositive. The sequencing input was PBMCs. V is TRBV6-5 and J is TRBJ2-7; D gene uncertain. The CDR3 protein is CASSYSGASSYEQYF. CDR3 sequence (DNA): TGTGCCAGCAGTTACTCAGGAGCCTCCTCCTACGAGCAGTACTTC.